The T cell receptor beta chain under discussion was sequenced for a study of control samples from healthy donors and cancer patients. V was trimmed by 6 bases and J by 0 bases, leaving 8 bases between them. CDR3 size: 13 residues. Germline loops: CDR1 LGHNT, CDR2 FRNRAP. Measured with immunoSEQ multiplex PCR; TCRdb has only the in-frame clones, and not every one. The sample includes over 100,000 clones, 92% of them seen just once. The sequencing input was blood. V is TRBV12-5 and J is TRBJ2-5, with TRBD1 as a possible D gene (6 bases). The clonotype was recovered from a woman in her 50s in good health. Here the CDR3 reads CASGRDNQETQYF. In DNA form, the CDR3 reads TGTGCTAGTGGCCGGGACAACCAAGAGACCCAGTACTTC.